This T cell receptor beta chain came from a study of beta chain features in type 1 diabetes. As for the study in general: The study found patients and healthy donors alike in age, gender and cell yields.

Expressed TCRB transcripts were sequenced after all isolated RNA was converted to cDNA. Average reads for naive, central memory and regulatory T cell samples were several million. TCRdb's copy holds only in-frame clones and misses some; the assay was immunoSEQ multiplex PCR. Among a few hundred thousand clones listed, around an eighth were seen once. The V segment lost 1 base and the J segment 7 bases; nucleotides outside the gene matches: 5. Germline V CDR1 and CDR2: SGHNT, YYREEE (reference sequence). This CDR3 comprises 15 residues. General observations from the study: Among patients with Type 1 diabetes, TCRB CDR3s were moderately but significantly shorter in every one of the four CD4+ subsets.

On this clone: No antigen is known for it.

This chain joins TRBV5-4 and TRBJ2-3; TRBD2 aligns across 11 bases. The TCR was taken from a young woman with type 1 diabetes. Material: naive CD4+ T cells from blood. The CDR3 coding sequence is TGTGCCAGCAGCTTGTCCGGGACTAGCGGATATACGCAGTATTTT. This gives the protein CASSLSGTSGYTQYF. The full variable domain, its missing parts supplied by reference TRBV5-4 and TRBJ2-3, is ETGVTQSPTHLIKTRGQQVTLRCSSQSGHNTVSWYQQALGQGPQFIFQYYREEENGRGNFPPRFSGLQFPNYSSELNVNALELDDSALYLCASSLSGTSGYTQYFGPGTRLTVL.